This T cell receptor (beta chain) stems from a study of blood T cell repertoires in COVID-19. Whole-study context: Spain, Italy and the United States supplied samples that represented acute and convalescent COVID-19. The cDNA or gDNA used as material had been derived from T cells, B-cell-depleted T cells, or PBMCs.

This CDR3 region has 13 residues. Germline CDR1 is GTSNPN and CDR2 is SVGIG (reference sequence). The V segment lost 3 bases and the J segment 2 bases; nucleotides outside the gene matches: 1. Per the authors' pipeline: How many nucleated cells were present was estimated from reference gene primer amplification. Data came from immunoSEQ multiplex PCR; TCRdb stores just in-frame clones and leaves some out. The V and J calls and clone size come from that table; D and trimming were worked out from the DNA. This repertoire shows 100,000 to 150,000 clones, 80% to 90% found once; its top ten account for approximately 7.2%.

The J gene is TRBJ1-5, the V gene TRBV30; 7 positions agree with TRBD1. The sequencing input was peripheral blood. This receptor was taken from a man in his sixties or seventies who had recovered from COVID-19. CDR3: CAWSDRGNQPQHF. CDR3 in DNA: TGTGCCTGGAGCGACAGGGGCAATCAGCCCCAGCATTTT.